The TCR beta chain described here comes from a study of blood T cell repertoires in COVID-19. The protocol was immunoSEQ multiplex PCR, while the TCRdb copy is restricted to in-frame clones and leaves out a portion. The table includes approximately 28,000 clones, 81% detected once. Trimming took 1 base from V and 2 from J, leaving 9 bases between them. This CDR3 comprises 14 residues. Germline lookup yields CDR1 SEHNR and CDR2 FQNEAQ (reference sequence). The sequencing sample was made of peripheral blood. This clonotype was obtained from a woman aged 60-75 years with acute or convalescent COVID-19. The chain has TRBV7-9 and TRBJ2-7, with D uncertain. This CDR3 reads CASSLGGLPYEQYF. The DNA of the CDR3 is TGTGCCAGCAGCTTAGGCGGTCTTCCCTACGAGCAGTACTTC.